The 12 T cell receptor beta chains in this list originate from one sample, sequenced in a study of blood T cell repertoires in COVID-19. Profiled with immunoSEQ multiplex PCR; TCRdb holds only in-frame clones, not every one. The table shows approximately 380,000 clones, with roughly 85% occurring only once. The sequenced material came from peripheral blood. Every receptor here comes from a woman between 18 and 29 years old with acute or convalescent COVID-19.

The chain uses TRBV5-4 and TRBJ1-4; D is unclear. Trimming stripped 4 bases from V and 5 bases from J, with 12 bases between. CDR1 and CDR2 from the germline V gene are SGHNT and YYREEE (reference sequence). The CDR3 consists of 14 residues. This CDR3 is CASSASSRNEKLFF. In DNA, the CDR3 is TGTGCCAGCAGCGCCTCCTCCCGGAATGAAAAACTGTTTTTT.

This clone was counted a single time. The chain is built from TRBV28 and TRBJ2-1, with 7 bases matching TRBD2. After removal of 5 bases from V and 4 bases from J, the junction contained 5 bases not matched to a gene. CDR1 MDHEN and CDR2 SYDVKM come from the germline V gene. This CDR3 has 14 residues. Written as DNA, the CDR3 is TGTGCCAGCAGTCGGCTAGCGGAATACAATGAGCAGTTCTTC. It specifies CASSRLAEYNEQFF.

The rearrangement joins TRBV20-1 to TRBJ2-2, with D perhaps matching TRBD1 (5 bases). Trimming left V 3 bases short and J 1 base short, with 18 bases between. This CDR3 comprises 17 residues. CDR1 is DFQATT and CDR2 is SNEGSKA in the germline V gene (reference sequence). The DNA for the CDR3 is TGCAGTGCTAGTGTAGCAGGGCTACGAAAGAACACCGGGGAGCTGTTTTTT. Translated, it gives CSASVAGLRKNTGELFF.

V gene TRBV12-3 or TRBV12-4 combines with J gene TRBJ2-7, with TRBD1 as a possible D gene (6 bases). V lost 4 bases, J lost 1 base, and 8 bases lay in between. The CDR3 loop spans 13 amino acids. The CDR3 DNA is TGTGCCAGCAGTTCGGACAGATCCTACGAGCAGTACTTC. Its translation: CASSSDRSYEQYF.

This chain links TRBV5-4 with TRBJ2-2; perhaps TRBD2 as D (5 bases). The CDR3 extends over 14 amino acids. From germline, CDR1 is SGHNT and CDR2 YYREEE (reference sequence). The V gene lost 5 bases and the J gene lost 4 bases, with 12 bases spanning the gap. The CDR3, as DNA: TGTGCCAGCAGACTAGTTGAACGCACCGGGGAGCTGTTTTTT. Its protein product is CASRLVERTGELFF.

CDR3: CASSVGDSGSPLHF. The CDR3 nucleotides are TGTGCCAGCAGCGTAGGGGACAGCGGTTCACCCCTCCACTTT. The chain has TRBV9 and TRBJ1-6, with TRBD1 identical over 7 bases. CDR1 and CDR2 (germline): SGDLS, YYNGEE. V gave up 0 bases and J gave up 9 bases; unmatched junction bases: 3. The CDR3 has 14 residues.

J is TRBJ2-3 and V is TRBV27; 7 bases fit TRBD1. This CDR3 has 18 amino acids. V lost 5 bases, J lost 1 base, and 15 bases stayed unmatched. In germline, CDR1 is MNHEY, CDR2 SMNVEV (reference sequence). CDR3 sequence: CASSPLEGQITGTDTQYF. The CDR3 nucleotides are TGTGCCAGCAGTCCCCTCGAGGGACAGATAACGGGCACAGATACGCAGTATTTT.

This clone was seen only once. The CDR3 spells CASSLTSDQETQYF. The CDR3 DNA sequence: TGTGCCAGCAGCTTGACTAGCGACCAAGAGACCCAGTACTTC. The J gene is TRBJ2-5, the V gene TRBV5-4; 7 nucleotides agree with TRBD2. Germline CDR1 and CDR2: SGHNT and YYREEE (reference sequence). This CDR3 has 14 amino acids. The V segment lost 1 base and the J segment 0 bases; nucleotides outside the gene matches: 0.

This chain links TRBV19 with TRBJ2-7; 9 bases match TRBD1. Germline assignment: CDR1 LNHDA and CDR2 SQIVND (reference sequence). V lost 10 bases and J lost 7; bases outside the gene matches: 11. The CDR3 totals 13 residues. DNA for the CDR3: TGTGCCACTAGACCGGACAGGGGCGGTGAGCAGTACTTC. Translated: CATRPDRGGEQYF.

CDR3 loop: CASTRGSRETQYF. CDR3 bases: TGTGCCAGCACCCGGGGGAGTCGGGAGACCCAGTACTTC. This sequence joins TRBV12-3 or TRBV12-4 and TRBJ2-5; tentative D call: TRBD2 (6 bases). The CDR3 has 13 residues. The ends were cut back, 7 bases at V and 5 bases at J, with 14 bases in the middle.

V is TRBV19 and J is TRBJ2-7; possible D gene TRBD1, 6 bases. V gave up 8 bases and J gave up 3 bases, with 14 bases separating them. The CDR3 loop spans 13 amino acids. Germline values: CDR1 LNHDA, CDR2 SQIVND (reference sequence). CDR3 sequence reads: CASSTKGGYEQYF. CDR3 in DNA: TGTGCCAGTTCAACCAAAGGGGGCTACGAGCAGTACTTC.

The chain carries TRBV9 and TRBJ1-1; 10 nucleotides line up with TRBD1. V was pared by 2 bases and J by 6 bases, with 4 bases of the junction left unmatched. The CDR3 consists of 14 residues. From germline, CDR1 is SGDLS and CDR2 YYNGEE. The CDR3 region is CASSVGTGAAEAFF. CDR3 DNA sequence: TGTGCCAGCAGCGTTGGGACAGGGGCCGCTGAAGCTTTCTTT.